This T cell receptor (beta chain) stems from a study of breast tumors, draining lymph nodes, adjacent tissues. TCRdb re-called the multiplex PCR reads through MiXCR, storing one row per CDR3 protein. The table has around 300,000 distinct CDR3 sequences, around 31% seen once; the top ten hold over 0.95%. The lymph nodes were axillary draining lymph nodes from breast cancer patients. Whole-study results and caveats: That most tumor T cells come from lymph nodes remained unproven. Data fit most tumor T cells coming from lymph node, expanding in tumor. Tumors had less TCR diversity than lymph nodes, more than nontumor tissue. Tumor and nontumor repertoires were significantly more similar in luminal-like than in basal-like breast cancer.

Comment on this clonotype: Its antigen is as yet unknown.

Material: axillary lymph node tissue. This clonotype was obtained from a female donor with breast cancer. Some clones in this sample may be carry-over from other donors' samples.

The CDR3: CAWNLGLADNEQYF. The CDR3, as DNA: TGTGCCTGGAACCTAGGGCTAGCGGACAATGAGCAGTACTTC. The chain employs TRBV30 and TRBJ2-1, with TRBD2 matching 7 bases. The last part of the DNA fits TRBJ2-7 better; the J call may be wrong. The CDR3 runs to 14 residues. CDR1 is GTSNPN and CDR2 is SVGIG in the germline V gene (reference sequence).